Listed here are 30 T cell receptor beta chains from one sample, sequenced in a study of early T cells in non-severe SARS-CoV-2 infection. TCRdb passed the 5' RACE reads through MiXCR, listing each CDR3 protein once. In the table there are tens of thousands of distinct CDR3 sequences, 12% of which are singletons. Source material: whole blood. The receptors were gathered from an adult who was a healthcare worker with PCR-confirmed SARS-CoV-2 infection or an uninfected control (not recorded which).

A few counts support this clonotype. The V call is TRBV20-1, the J call TRBJ1-2, with TRBD1 matching 9 bases. The germline CDR1 and CDR2 sequences are DFQATT and SNEGSKA (reference sequence). This CDR3 has 13 amino acids. The V segment lost 5 bases and the J segment 4 bases; nucleotides outside the gene matches: 5. CDR3 residues: CSAWTGAGYGYTF. The CDR3 nucleotides read TGCAGTGCTTGGACAGGGGCGGGCTATGGCTACACCTTC.

This clonotype occurred many times. The rearrangement links TRBV11-2 to TRBJ2-6; D uncertain. Germline-derived CDR1 and CDR2 are SGHAT and FQNNGV. Trimming shortened V by 8 bases and J by 2 bases, and 7 bases separated the two germline ends. The CDR3 consists of 13 residues. This CDR3 is CASGGAGANVLTF. The CDR3 DNA reads TGTGCCAGCGGTGGTGCTGGGGCCAACGTCCTGACTTTC.

This rearrangement joins TRBV6-5 to TRBJ2-5, with 7 bases fitting TRBD1. The CDR3 covers 14 residues. Germline V gene data show CDR1 as MNHEY and CDR2 as SVGAGI. With 3 bases clipped from V and 3 bases from J, the junction kept 4 bases outside the gene matches. CDR3 DNA sequence: TGTGCCAGCAGTTATCGGGACAGAGAAGAGACCCAGTACTTC. It encodes CASSYRDREETQYF.

The rearrangement uses TRBV3-1 and TRBJ2-2; TRBD2 matches at 7 bases. V lost 4 bases to trimming and J lost 0 bases; unmatched junction nucleotides: 2. The length of the CDR3 is 15 residues. Germline V CDR1 and CDR2: LGHDT, YNNKEL (reference sequence). The CDR3 is CASSLGLANTGELFF. CDR3 bases: TGTGCCAGCAGCCTCGGACTAGCGAACACCGGGGAGCTGTTTTTT.

In this sample, this clonotype turned up many times. The chain joins TRBV20-1 to TRBJ2-3, with 11 bases lining up with TRBD2. CDR3 length equals 16 residues. V lost 7 bases, J lost 2 bases, and 11 bases stayed unmatched. Germline loops: CDR1 DFQATT, CDR2 SNEGSKA (reference sequence). The CDR3 here is CSVLSVAGGYTDTQYF. The CDR3 DNA is TGCAGTGTTCTGTCGGTAGCGGGGGGGTACACAGATACGCAGTATTTT.

The genes are TRBV29-1 and TRBJ2-3; D not certain. Germline-derived CDR1 and CDR2 are SQVTM and ANQGSEA. V lost 4 bases and J 2 bases, leaving 7 bases between the germline ends. The CDR3 loop spans 12 amino acids. CDR3: CSVGRNTDTQYF. The CDR3 bases are TGCAGCGTTGGCAGGAACACAGATACGCAGTATTTT.

V usage is TRBV21-1 and J usage is TRBJ1-3. TRBV21-1 is deemed a pseudogene. The CDR3 contains 15 residues. The DNA for the CDR3 is TGTGCCAGCCCTTTTGCGGGTTGGCCTGGAAACACCATATATTTT. Translated, it gives CASPFAGWPGNTIYF.

This clonotype was counted at least ten times. This chain connects TRBV9 to TRBJ1-6; maybe TRBD1 (5 bases). In germline, CDR1 is SGDLS, CDR2 YYNGEE. Trimming left V 7 bases short and J 13 bases short, with 24 bases between. This CDR3 spans 15 amino acids. DNA of the CDR3: TGTGCCAGCGCTGAGGGAGAGGGGCCACTTTCTCCCCTCCACTTT. It codes for CASAEGEGPLSPLHF.

This clonotype has a count of ten or more. This rearrangement joins TRBV7-6 to TRBJ2-7, with D possibly being TRBD2 (7 bases). This CDR3 is 14 amino acids long. In germline, CDR1 is SGHVS, CDR2 FNYEAQ. The V and J ends lost 2 bases and 2 bases respectively, with 10 bases between them. The CDR3 DNA reads as TGTGCCAGCAGCTTAAGGGGGGGCCCCTACGAGCAGTACTTC. It specifies CASSLRGGPYEQYF.

This clonotype was seen only a few times. The chain links TRBV29-1 to TRBJ2-3; no clear D gene. There are 13 residues in the CDR3. From germline, CDR1 is SQVTM and CDR2 ANQGSEA. V dropped 4 bases and J dropped 0 bases, with 8 bases sitting between them. CDR3 in amino acids: CSVAWQSTDTQYF. In nucleotides, the CDR3 is TGCAGCGTTGCATGGCAGAGCACAGATACGCAGTATTTT.

This clonotype was counted a few times. The chain links TRBV5-1 to TRBJ2-1; unclear D gene. CDR3 length: 11 amino acids. Germline values: CDR1 SGHRS, CDR2 YFSETQ. Trimming removed 5 bases at V and 7 bases at J, with 7 bases between. CDR3 in DNA: TGCGCCAGCAGAGAAGGAAATGAGCAGTTCTTC. Translated: CASREGNEQFF.

This clonotype has only a few counts. The rearrangement uses TRBV15 and TRBJ2-1, with 7 bases that match TRBD2. Germline V lookup: CDR1 LNHNV, CDR2 YYDKDF (reference sequence). The CDR3 has 17 amino acids. V lost 4 bases, J lost 1 base, and 10 bases stayed unmatched. The DNA for the CDR3 is TGTGCCACCAGCACCTCTCGAGGGAGGGTTTCCTACAATGAGCAGTTCTTC. It specifies CATSTSRGRVSYNEQFF.

This clonotype came up many times. J is TRBJ1-6 and V is TRBV20-1, with 8 bases aligning to TRBD1. CDR1 is DFQATT and CDR2 is SNEGSKA in the germline V gene (reference sequence). Trimming cost V 6 bases and J 9 bases; bases outside gene matches: 10. This CDR3 is 14 amino acids long. For the CDR3, the DNA is TGCAGTGCCGTCACGGACAGGGAAGGTTCACCCCTCCACTTT. Residues: CSAVTDREGSPLHF.

This chain links TRBV18 with TRBJ1-1; 9 nucleotides align to TRBD1. The CDR3 totals 13 residues. From germline, CDR1 is KGHSH and CDR2 LQKENI. The V and J ends lost 6 bases and 6 bases, in that order; junction bases with no gene match: 5. This CDR3 reads CASSLGQGAEAFF. The CDR3 nucleotides are TGTGCCAGCTCTCTGGGACAGGGCGCTGAAGCTTTCTTT.

This clonotype appeared many times. The chain carries TRBV12-3 or TRBV12-4 and TRBJ2-2; the D is unclear. This CDR3 is 16 amino acids long. V dropped 5 bases and J dropped 10 bases, with 23 bases sitting between them. CDR3 DNA sequence: TGTGCCAGCAGTCCCCTGGAAAGGGCCAGCCGGACGGAGCTGTTTTTT. This sequence encodes CASSPLERASRTELFF.

This clonotype occurred many times. The chain is built from TRBV7-6 and TRBJ2-2; D not resolved. The CDR3 extends over 13 amino acids. CDR1 is SGHVS and CDR2 is FNYEAQ in the germline V gene. Trimming stripped 5 bases from V and 4 bases from J, with 8 bases between. The CDR3 region is CASSPQSTGELFF. The CDR3 coding sequence is TGTGCCAGCAGCCCCCAATCCACCGGGGAGCTGTTTTTT.

This clonotype was found many times. The chain links TRBV7-2 to TRBJ1-1, with D possibly being TRBD1 (6 bases). CDR3 length equals 17 residues. V lost 2 bases and J lost 6, with 22 bases in between. Looked up from germline, CDR1 is SGHTA and CDR2 is FQGNSA. The CDR3 DNA follows: TGTGCCAGCAGCTTACACGAGTTTCGGGGGGCCCCACCTGAAGCTTTCTTT. It translates to CASSLHEFRGAPPEAFF.

This sequence joins TRBV3-1 and TRBJ2-3; 13 nucleotides agree with TRBD2. The CDR3 totals 16 residues. Losses at the gene ends were 6 bases for V and 2 bases for J; bases not matched to a gene: 5. Germline CDR1 reads LGHDT; CDR2 reads YNNKEL (reference sequence). The CDR3 DNA is TGTGCCAGCAGTCGCGGACTAGCGGGGGCCACAGATACGCAGTATTTT. Protein: CASSRGLAGATDTQYF.

This clonotype turned up a few times. The V call is TRBV6-1, the J call TRBJ1-5; the D is unclear. In germline, CDR1 is MNHNS, CDR2 SASEGT. V was shortened by 0 bases and J by 7 bases, with 13 bases between the two germline ends. The CDR3 spans 15 residues. The CDR3 protein is CASSEARAAVQPQHF. The DNA of the CDR3 is TGTGCCAGCAGTGAAGCAAGGGCAGCAGTCCAGCCCCAGCATTTT.

This clonotype was seen many times. CDR3 nucleotides: TGTGCTAGTGGGTCCCAAGAGACCCAGTACTTC. Protein sequence: CASGSQETQYF. The V call is TRBV12-5, the J call TRBJ2-5; no clear D gene. The V end was cut by 6 bases, the J end by 1 base, with 3 bases between. CDR1 and CDR2 from the germline V gene are LGHNT and FRNRAP. This CDR3 comprises 11 residues.

This clonotype was picked up a small number of times. The V and J genes are TRBV7-9 and TRBJ2-7, with D uncertain. This CDR3 contains 11 residues. Germline CDR1 and CDR2: SEHNR and FQNEAQ (reference sequence). The V gene lost 8 bases and the J gene lost 4 bases, with 9 bases spanning the gap. The CDR3 spells CASATGYEQYF. The CDR3 DNA follows: TGTGCCAGCGCAACCGGTTACGAGCAGTACTTC. Based on the CDR3 plus reference TRBV7-9 and TRBJ2-7, the full variable domain is DTGVSQNPRHKITKRGQNVTFRCDPISEHNRLYWYRQTLGQGPEFLTYFQNEAQLEKSRLLSDRFSAERPKGSFSTLEIQRTEQGDSAMYLCASATGYEQYFGPGTRLTVT.

This clonotype was recorded at least ten times. This chain's CDR3 is CASSPDSGSNQPQHF. Written as DNA, the CDR3 is TGTGCCAGCAGCCCCGACAGTGGTAGCAATCAGCCCCAGCATTTT. J is TRBJ1-5 and V is TRBV3-1; perhaps TRBD1 as D (5 bases). The germline gives CDR1 LGHDT, CDR2 YNNKEL (reference sequence). CDR3 length: 15 residues. V was trimmed by 4 bases and J by 0 bases, leaving 10 bases between them.

This clonotype appeared a few times. The chain recombines TRBV7-8 with TRBJ2-3; a weak D match, TRBD2 (5 bases). V dropped 2 bases and J dropped 3 bases, with 12 bases sitting between them. This CDR3 has 15 residues. Per the germline V gene, CDR1 is SGHVS and CDR2 is FQNEAQ. The CDR3 coding sequence is TGTGCCAGCAGCTTAAGTTCTCCGGGGACAGATACGCAGTATTTT. This encodes CASSLSSPGTDTQYF. The full variable domain, with the rest looked up from reference TRBV7-8 and TRBJ2-3, is GAGVSQSPRYKVAKRGQDVALRCDPISGHVSLFWYQQALGQGPEFLTYFQNEAQLDKSGLPSDRFFAERPEGSVSTLKIQRTQQEDSAVYLCASSLSSPGTDTQYFGPGTRLTVL.

This CDR3 reads CAISASILPGRNQPQHF. Here the CDR3 DNA reads TGTGCCATCAGTGCTTCTATTCTACCGGGACGGAATCAGCCCCAGCATTTT. The rearrangement links TRBV10-3 to TRBJ1-5; D perhaps matches TRBD1 (5 bases). Trimming removed 4 bases from V and 4 bases from J, with 20 bases in between. CDR1 is ENHRY and CDR2 is SYGVKD in the germline V gene. The CDR3 has 17 residues.

The chain carries TRBV3-1 and TRBJ1-1; no definite D call. The CDR3 contains 13 residues. Germline CDR1 reads LGHDT; CDR2 reads YNNKEL (reference sequence). V lost 4 bases, J lost 8 bases, and 14 bases lay in between. The CDR3 sequence is CASSRAVSSEAFF. Here the CDR3 DNA reads TGTGCCAGCAGCCGGGCCGTGAGCTCCGAAGCTTTCTTT.

The chain couples TRBV4-3 to TRBJ2-7; no definite D call. CDR3 size: 14 residues. Trimming cost V 2 bases and J 3 bases, with 11 bases left between them. Germline V gene lookup returns CDR1 LGHNA and CDR2 YSLEER. The CDR3 sequence is CASSQSSQYYEQYF. CDR3 sequence (DNA): TGCGCCAGCAGCCAAAGTAGTCAGTACTACGAGCAGTACTTC.

This clonotype was counted only a few times. The V and J genes are TRBV30 and TRBJ2-1; 13 positions agree with TRBD2. The CDR3 loop spans 19 amino acids. After removal of 0 bases from V and 0 bases from J, the junction contained 8 bases not matched to a gene. Germline V gene data show CDR1 as GTSNPN and CDR2 as SVGIG (reference sequence). The CDR3 sequence: CAWSVTSGGWRGSYNEQFF. The CDR3, as DNA: TGTGCCTGGAGTGTGACTAGCGGGGGGTGGAGGGGCTCCTACAATGAGCAGTTCTTC.

This clonotype was counted at least ten times. This chain links TRBV6-5 with TRBJ2-5; D perhaps matches TRBD2 (7 bases). The CDR3 length is 15 residues. The V gene's germline CDR1 is MNHEY and CDR2 SVGAGI. The germline V and J ends were trimmed by 7 bases and 2 bases, with 17 bases remaining between them. DNA for the CDR3: TGTGCCAGCACCCCCACCGGGGGGACACAAGAGACCCAGTACTTC. Protein product: CASTPTGGTQETQYF.

Only a few counts were recorded for this clonotype. This sequence joins TRBV7-6 and TRBJ2-5; D possibly corresponds to TRBD1 (6 bases). Deletions cut 0 bases from V and 4 bases from J, with 15 bases between. Looked up from germline, CDR1 is SGHVS and CDR2 is FNYEAQ. This CDR3 spans 16 amino acids. The CDR3: CASSLATLQGRETQYF. CDR3 DNA sequence: TGTGCCAGCAGCTTAGCCACCCTACAGGGTCGAGAGACCCAGTACTTC.

This clonotype has just a few counts. The chain joins TRBV9 to TRBJ2-5, with unresolved D. There are 10 residues in the CDR3. Per germline, CDR1 SGDLS and CDR2 YYNGEE. Trimming took off 10 bases at V and 3 bases at J, with 7 bases between the two ends. CDR3 coding DNA: TGTGCCGGAGAAAAAGAGACCCAGTACTTC. Translating it yields CAGEKETQYF.